This TCR beta chain was recorded in a study of read filtering for tumor transcriptome and immune sequencing. Whole-study context: Patients were 17 to 20 male and around 13 female, mean age roughly 68 years, range about 40 to 85. TCR-mapped reads were about 3.5 to 11 million with IR-seq versus roughly 80 to 1273 with RNA-seq. General observations from the study: Compared with RNA-seq, IR-seq gave much higher clonotype depth and reliability.

This library used roughly 370 ng RNA and molecular barcoded adaptors spanning alpha/delta and beta/gamma chains. TCRdb re-called the reads with MiXCR, one entry per CDR3 protein. The data show about 58,000 distinct CDR3 sequences, 12% seen once. The CDR3 sequence is 13 residues long. Per the germline V gene, CDR1 is SNHLY and CDR2 is FYNNEI. V was clipped by 9 bases and J by 1 base, with 11 bases between them. This clonotype has a count of ten or more. Its target is not known. This chain uses TRBV2 with TRBJ2-3; D possibly corresponds to TRBD1 (6 bases). The material sequenced was a population of CD138-negative cells sorted from bone marrow. This sequence originates from a donor aged 40 or over with multiple myeloma. CDR3 in amino acids: CAREKGGTDTQYF. The CDR3 DNA follows: TGTGCCAGGGAGAAGGGGGGCACAGATACGCAGTATTTT. The full variable domain, with the rest looked up from reference TRBV2 and TRBJ2-3, is EPEVTQTPSHQVTQMGQEVILRCVPISNHLYFYWYRQILGQKVEFLVSFYNNEISEKSEIFDDQFSVERPDGSNFTLKIRSTKLEDSAMYFCAREKGGTDTQYFGPGTRLTVL.